The clone carrying this T cell receptor (beta chain) appeared a few times. CDR1 is MNHEY and CDR2 is SVGAGI in the germline V gene. This CDR3 is built from 15 residues. Deletions cut 1 base from V and 7 bases from J, with 11 bases between. The data belong to a study of cytomegalovirus exposure and HLA in healthy donors. The PCR used 60 Vbeta and 13 Jbeta primers. Profiled with immunoSEQ multiplex PCR; TCRdb holds only in-frame clones, not every one. Of a few hundred thousand clones in the sample, about four fifths were seen once. Sequencing used PBMCs. This chain links TRBV6-5 with TRBJ1-6; D is uncertain. The origin of this receptor is a man aged 25-45 years in good health and CMV-seronegative. Here the CDR3 reads CASSYWSERNSPLHF. In DNA form, the CDR3 reads TGTGCCAGCAGTTACTGGTCAGAGAGGAATTCACCCCTCCACTTT.